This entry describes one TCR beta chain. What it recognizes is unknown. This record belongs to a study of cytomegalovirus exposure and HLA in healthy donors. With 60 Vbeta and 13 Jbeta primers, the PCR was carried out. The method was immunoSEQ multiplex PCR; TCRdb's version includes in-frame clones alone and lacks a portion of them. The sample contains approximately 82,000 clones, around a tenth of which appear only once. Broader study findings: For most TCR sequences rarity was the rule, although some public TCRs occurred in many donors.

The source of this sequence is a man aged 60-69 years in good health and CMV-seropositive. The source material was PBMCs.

CDR3 sequence: CASSLSGQGAGGYTF. The CDR3 DNA sequence: TGTGCCAGCAGTTTATCGGGACAGGGGGCCGGTGGCTACACCTTC. V usage is TRBV27 and J usage is TRBJ1-2; TRBD1 aligns across 12 bases. CDR3 length: 15 amino acids. The germline V gene encodes CDR1 MNHEY and CDR2 SMNVEV (reference sequence). V shed 0 bases, J shed 7 bases, and the junction held 3 bases outside the gene matches.